This TCR beta chain was obtained from a study of blood T cells in healthy people across ages. The authors ran a second PCR of about 6 to 12 cycles using a sample-barcoded 5' primer and a J-beta primer mix. One entry per CDR3 protein, called by TCRdb with MiXCR from the 5' RACE reads. The sample lists about 560,000 distinct CDR3 sequences, about 28% seen once, with approximately 3.7% in the top ten. This clonotype was observed a handful of times. Germline trimming cut 2 bases from V and 2 bases from J; bases unmatched to any gene: 10. The CDR3 totals 18 residues. Germline CDR1 and CDR2: ENHRY and SYGVKD. These same data were also listed under a study on T cells of mothers and their children.

This receptor was taken from a boy between 2 and 10 years old in good health. This chain links TRBV10-3 with TRBJ2-5; TRBD2 matches 11 bases. The specimen sequenced was blood. As DNA, the CDR3 is TGTGCCATCAGTGAGACTATAGCGGGGGGGCCCCTACAAGAGACCCAGTACTTC. This encodes CAISETIAGGPLQETQYF.